Presented here are 16 T cell receptor beta chains from one specimen sequenced in a study of response to subunit inactivated influenza vaccine. Using its own MiXCR run on the RT-PCR reads, TCRdb lists one record per CDR3 protein. The sample has 540,000 or so distinct CDR3 sequences, about an eighth seen once. Source: PBMCs from blood, taken roughly 47 days after vaccination. The origin of the receptors is a man over 45 who received an inactivated influenza vaccine.

The CDR3 loop reads CASSARDSPNTEAFF. The CDR3 DNA is TGTGCCAGTAGTGCCCGGGACAGCCCGAACACTGAAGCTTTCTTT. The rearrangement uses TRBV19 and TRBJ1-1, with TRBD1 matching 7 bases. V lost 5 bases and J lost 1; bases outside the gene matches: 7. This CDR3 has 15 amino acids. Germline loops: CDR1 LNHDA, CDR2 SQIVND (reference sequence).

This clonotype occurred a few times. V is TRBV18 and J is TRBJ2-1; no definite D call. CDR3 size: 16 residues. V dropped 2 bases and J dropped 0 bases, with 11 bases sitting between them. Per the germline V gene, CDR1 is KGHSH and CDR2 is LQKENI. The CDR3 here is CASSPTTLSSYNEQFF. CDR3 DNA: TGTGCCAGCTCACCAACCACACTAAGCTCCTACAATGAGCAGTTCTTC.

This clonotype was counted between two and nine times. The CDR3 region has the DNA TGCGCCAGCAGCTTGGCCGGGACAGGGAAACTGGCTGAAGCTTTCTTT. This gives the protein CASSLAGTGKLAEAFF. The chain joins TRBV5-1 to TRBJ1-1; 9 nucleotides match TRBD1. Germline CDR1 and CDR2: SGHRS and YFSETQ. The CDR3 runs 16 residues. Trimming removed 0 bases from V and 6 bases from J; junction bases left unmatched: 9.

V usage is TRBV29-1 and J usage is TRBJ2-7; D tentatively fits TRBD1 or TRBD2 (5 bases each). This CDR3 contains 13 residues. Looked up from germline, CDR1 is SQVTM and CDR2 is ANQGSEA. V was trimmed by 5 bases and J by 0 bases, leaving 11 bases between them. Written as DNA, the CDR3 is TGCAGCGTTAAGGGACGGCTCTCCTACGAGCAGTACTTC. Protein product: CSVKGRLSYEQYF.

This CDR3 reads CASTSGSQETQYF. The CDR3 bases are TGTGCCAGCACCTCCGGCTCCCAAGAGACCCAGTACTTC. The chain uses TRBV5-5 and TRBJ2-5; D gene ambiguous. The CDR3 is 13 amino acids. Trimming removed 6 bases at V and 1 base at J, with 10 bases between. CDR1 is SGHKS, CDR2 YYEKEE, per germline (reference sequence).

This chain uses TRBV12-3 or TRBV12-4 with TRBJ2-2; 10 nucleotides line up with TRBD2. J gave up 8 bases and V 3 bases, and 6 bases lay outside the gene matches. CDR3 length: 15 residues. This chain's CDR3 is CASSLGTSVAGELFF. The CDR3, as DNA: TGTGCCAGCAGTTTGGGGACTAGCGTAGCGGGGGAGCTGTTTTTT.

This clonotype has at least ten counts. V gene TRBV6-5 combines with J gene TRBJ2-1; no clear D. Germline loops: CDR1 MNHEY, CDR2 SVGAGI. There are 15 residues in the CDR3. V shed 4 bases and J shed 0 bases, with 10 bases lying between them. The CDR3 region has the DNA TGTGCCAGCAGTTTGCGGAAGAGCTCCTACAATGAGCAGTTCTTC. The encoded protein is CASSLRKSSYNEQFF.

This clonotype was seen ten or more times. This rearrangement joins TRBV5-1 to TRBJ1-6; 9 bases map to TRBD1. Trimming took 4 bases from V and 6 from J; bases not matched to a gene: 8. Germline CDR1 is SGHRS and CDR2 is YFSETQ. The CDR3 has 16 amino acids. The CDR3 nucleotides read TGCGCCAGCAGCGCATCCGGGACAGGGTTTAATTCACCCCTCCACTTT. Protein: CASSASGTGFNSPLHF.

This clonotype was picked up a small number of times. The gene calls are TRBV20-1 and TRBJ1-5; D is perhaps TRBD1 (5 bases). The CDR3 is 14 amino acids. Germline lookup yields CDR1 DFQATT and CDR2 SNEGSKA (reference sequence). Trimming removed 4 bases at V and 6 bases at J, with 16 bases between. The CDR3 region is CSAIVGQGVQPQHF. The CDR3 DNA reads TGCAGTGCTATAGTCGGGCAGGGTGTTCAGCCCCAGCATTTT.

The V call is TRBV12-3 or TRBV12-4, the J call TRBJ2-7; 10 bases are shared with TRBD2. This CDR3 has 17 residues. After removal of 5 bases from V and 5 bases from J, the junction contained 15 bases not matched to a gene. For the CDR3, the DNA is TGTGCCAGCAGTCCCCCGGCTAGCGGGAGATCTCGCCACGAGCAGTACTTC. Its translation: CASSPPASGRSRHEQYF.

V gene TRBV12-3 or TRBV12-4 combines with J gene TRBJ2-3; TRBD1 matches at 7 bases. Trimming cost V 6 bases and J 4 bases; bases outside gene matches: 16. The CDR3 runs to 17 residues. As DNA, the CDR3 is TGTGCCAGCAGCTCCGAGATGGGACAGCAGAGCGCAGATACGCAGTATTTT. Translated, it gives CASSSEMGQQSADTQYF.

This clonotype has a handful of counts. This sequence joins TRBV7-8 and TRBJ2-5; D might be TRBD2 (7 bases). CDR1 is SGHVS, CDR2 FQNEAQ, per germline. V gave up 8 bases and J gave up 0 bases, with 22 bases separating them. This CDR3 is 17 amino acids long. The CDR3 loop reads CASLLRGGPLYQETQYF. The CDR3 DNA is TGTGCCAGCCTACTTAGGGGGGGACCACTGTACCAAGAGACCCAGTACTTC.

This clonotype showed up just a few times. The chain couples TRBV11-2 to TRBJ2-2; 15 nucleotides line up with TRBD2. The trim removed 5 bases at V and 7 bases at J, leaving 11 bases unmatched. This CDR3 has 18 residues. Germline V gene sequence: CDR1 SGHAT, CDR2 FQNNGV. CDR3 in amino acids: CASSTRTSGGALGGELFF. CDR3 DNA sequence: TGTGCCAGCAGCACCAGGACTAGCGGGGGGGCTTTGGGCGGGGAGCTGTTTTTT.

V gene TRBV7-8 combines with J gene TRBJ2-1; 12 nucleotides align to TRBD1. V dropped 4 bases and J dropped 8; count of bases not matched to a gene: 3. Germline CDR1 is SGHVS and CDR2 is FQNEAQ. CDR3 length equals 14 residues. The chain's CDR3 is CASSWDRGPYEQFF. In DNA form, the CDR3 reads TGTGCCAGCAGCTGGGACAGGGGGCCGTATGAGCAGTTCTTC.

This clonotype has at least ten counts. This sequence joins TRBV7-2 and TRBJ1-2; weak D call: TRBD1 (6 bases). Germline-derived CDR1 and CDR2 are SGHTA and FQGNSA. The CDR3 consists of 14 residues. Between the trimmed V and J ends, which lost 3 bases and 5 bases, there was a span of 13 bases. In nucleotides, the CDR3 is TGTGCCAGCAGCTTGAGTCAGGGGATATATGGCTACACCTTC. It codes for CASSLSQGIYGYTF.

This chain joins TRBV7-9 and TRBJ1-1, with D possibly TRBD1 on 6 matching bases. The CDR3 runs to 15 residues. Trimming took off 5 bases at V and 4 bases at J, with 17 bases between the two ends. The V gene's germline CDR1 is SEHNR and CDR2 FQNEAQ (reference sequence). CDR3 protein: CASSQRRVGATEAFF. DNA of the CDR3: TGTGCCAGCAGCCAGCGGCGTGTGGGGGCCACTGAAGCTTTCTTT.